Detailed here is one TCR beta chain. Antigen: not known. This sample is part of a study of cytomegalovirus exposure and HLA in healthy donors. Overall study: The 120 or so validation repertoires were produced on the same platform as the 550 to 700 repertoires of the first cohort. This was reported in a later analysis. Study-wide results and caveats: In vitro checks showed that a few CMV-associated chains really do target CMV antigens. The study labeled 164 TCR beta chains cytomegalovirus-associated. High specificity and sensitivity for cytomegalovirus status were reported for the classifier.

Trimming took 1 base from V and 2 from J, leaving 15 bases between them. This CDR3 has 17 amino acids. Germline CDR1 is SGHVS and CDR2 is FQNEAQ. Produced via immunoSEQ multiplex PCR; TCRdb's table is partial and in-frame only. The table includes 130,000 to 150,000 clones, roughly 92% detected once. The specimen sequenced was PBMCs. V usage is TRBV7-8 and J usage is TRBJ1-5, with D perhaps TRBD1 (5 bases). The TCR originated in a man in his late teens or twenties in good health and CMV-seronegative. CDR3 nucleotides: TGTGCCAGCAGCTTAGTTCGGTTTGGGGGGGGCAATCAGCCCCAGCATTTT. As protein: CASSLVRFGGGNQPQHF.